The clone carrying this TCR beta chain was detected only a few times. Antigen: not known. Germline V CDR1 and CDR2: SEHNR, FQNEAQ (reference sequence). This CDR3 region has 14 residues. V was pared by 5 bases and J by 8 bases, with 16 bases between. The sample comes from a study of T-cell memory formation after mild COVID-19. Study in general: Most TCR clusters belonged to a single donor. Overall study findings and caveats: Most CD4+ clones that shrank were in CM and EM, while CD8+ ones turned up in EMRA.

A single record per CDR3 protein comes from TCRdb applying MiXCR to the 5' RACE reads. The sample has about half a million distinct CDR3 sequences, over 15% seen once; the top ten hold about 12%. This clonotype was sampled from an adult woman who had mild COVID-19 (a few samples of this study predate the infection). Cell type and time point are not known. Sequencing used PBMCs or a T cell subset sorted from them (not recorded which). The genes are TRBV7-9 and TRBJ2-1; no firm D call. CDR3 sequence (DNA): TGTGCCAGCAGCCCTAGTGGCTGGTCGGATGAGCAGTTCTTC. Its translation: CASSPSGWSDEQFF.